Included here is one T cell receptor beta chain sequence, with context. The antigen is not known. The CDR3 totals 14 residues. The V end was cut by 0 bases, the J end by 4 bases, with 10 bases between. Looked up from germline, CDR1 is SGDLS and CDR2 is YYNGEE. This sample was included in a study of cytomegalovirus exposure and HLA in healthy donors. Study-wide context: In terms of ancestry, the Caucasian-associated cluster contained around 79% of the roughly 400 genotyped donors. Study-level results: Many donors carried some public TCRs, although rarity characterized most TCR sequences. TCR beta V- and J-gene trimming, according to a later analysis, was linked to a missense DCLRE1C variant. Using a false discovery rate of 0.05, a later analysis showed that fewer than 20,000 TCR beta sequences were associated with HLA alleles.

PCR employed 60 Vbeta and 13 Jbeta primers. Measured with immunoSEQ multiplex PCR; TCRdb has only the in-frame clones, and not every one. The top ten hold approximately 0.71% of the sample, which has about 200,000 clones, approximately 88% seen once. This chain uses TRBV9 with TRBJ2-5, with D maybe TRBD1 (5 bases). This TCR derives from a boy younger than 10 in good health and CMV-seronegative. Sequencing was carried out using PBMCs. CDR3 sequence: CASSVAVRGETQYF. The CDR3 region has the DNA TGTGCCAGCAGCGTAGCAGTTAGGGGAGAGACCCAGTACTTC.